This T cell receptor beta chain was captured in a study of blood T cell repertoires in COVID-19. Study as a whole: Nucleic acid was either cDNA or gDNA, and it came from T cells, B-cell-depleted T cells, or PBMCs.

The CDR3 is made up of 17 amino acids. Germline V CDR1 and CDR2: SGHRS, YFSETQ. Trimming at V came to 0 bases and at J to 7 bases, leaving 9 bases not matched to a gene. Source study methods: Estimation of nucleated cell counts relied on the amplification of reference gene primers. TCRdb's table, derived via immunoSEQ multiplex PCR, lists solely in-frame clones and lacks some. V and J calls and clone size are as listed in that table; D and trimming were resolved from the DNA. The repertoire consists of tens of thousands of clones, with around 90% occurring once and the leading ten covering roughly 5%.

The chain uses TRBV5-1 and TRBJ2-1; 11 bases agree with TRBD2. The sequenced sample consisted of peripheral blood. The receptor comes from a woman over 75 with acute or convalescent COVID-19. Written as DNA, the CDR3 is TGCGCCAGCAGCTTGGGACTAGCGGGACCCGGAGGGAATGAGCAGTTCTTC. It encodes CASSLGLAGPGGNEQFF.